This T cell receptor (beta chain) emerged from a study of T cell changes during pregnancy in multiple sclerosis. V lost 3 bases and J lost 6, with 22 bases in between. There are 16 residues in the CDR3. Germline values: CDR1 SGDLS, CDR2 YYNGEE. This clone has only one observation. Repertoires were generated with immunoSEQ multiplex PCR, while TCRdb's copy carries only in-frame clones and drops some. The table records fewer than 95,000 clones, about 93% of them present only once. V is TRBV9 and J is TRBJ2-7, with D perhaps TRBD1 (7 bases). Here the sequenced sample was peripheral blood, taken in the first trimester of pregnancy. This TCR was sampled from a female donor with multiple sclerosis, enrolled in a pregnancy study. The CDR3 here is CASSADRVVMGGEQYF. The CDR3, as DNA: TGTGCCAGCAGCGCCGACAGGGTTGTGATGGGGGGCGAGCAGTACTTC. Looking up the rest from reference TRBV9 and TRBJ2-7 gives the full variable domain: DSGVTQTPKHLITATGQRVTLRCSPRSGDLSVYWYQQSLDQGLQFLIQYYNGEERAKGNILERFSAQQFPDLHSELNLSSLELGDSALYFCASSADRVVMGGEQYFGPGTRLTVT.